This T cell receptor (beta chain) was found in a study of molecular identifiers for immune sequencing clone quantification. TCRdb independently ran MiXCR on the PCR reads; one entry per CDR3 protein. Of under 600,000 distinct CDR3 sequences in the sample, roughly a fifth were seen once. The sample consisted of naive CD8+ T cells from blood, with Jurkat cell RNA spiked in. Noted subset: FACS-sorted CD8+CD4-CCR7+CD45RA+ naive T cells. The TCR comes from a human donor in good health. Some libraries in this study had Jurkat cell RNA spiked in.

CDR3 nucleotide sequence: TGCAGTGCTTTGGGTTTCGGGAGAAACACAGATACGCAGTATTTT. Translated: CSALGFGRNTDTQYF. The chain links TRBV20-1 to TRBJ2-3, with D possibly TRBD2 on 6 matching bases. Germline V gene lookup returns CDR1 DFQATT and CDR2 SNEGSKA (reference sequence). Trimming cost V 5 bases and J 2 bases, with 17 bases left between them. CDR3 length equals 15 residues.